Listed here are 30 T cell receptor beta chains from one sample, sequenced in a study of CD4 T cells in relation to SARS-CoV-2 and coronaviruses. TCRdb's table, derived via immunoSEQ multiplex PCR, lists solely in-frame clones and lacks some. The table shows 37,000 or so clones, with 80% to 90% occurring only once. Source material: memory CD4+ T cells from PBMCs. All receptors come from an adult with COVID-19.

The chain has TRBV18 and TRBJ2-4; 7 bases match TRBD1. Germline trimming cut 1 base from V and 0 bases from J; bases unmatched to any gene: 12. Germline V lookup: CDR1 KGHSH, CDR2 LQKENI. This CDR3 region has 19 residues. CDR3 bases: TGTGCCAGCTCACCACGGACAGGCACGAATAGGCTAGCCAAAAACATTCAGTACTTC. Protein sequence: CASSPRTGTNRLAKNIQYF.

The J gene is TRBJ1-2, the V gene TRBV6-1; a possible D gene is TRBD1 (5 bases). This CDR3 is built from 19 residues. The ends were cut back, 0 bases at V and 0 bases at J, with 20 bases in the middle. CDR1 is MNHNS, CDR2 SASEGT, per germline. CDR3 coding DNA: TGTGCCAGCAGTGAAGCGCTTACAGGCTCGCTCATAGCTAACTATGGCTACACCTTC. Its protein product is CASSEALTGSLIANYGYTF.

The rearrangement links TRBV7-8 to TRBJ2-5; the D is unclear. V lost 1 base and J lost 5, with 5 bases in between. CDR1 is SGHVS and CDR2 is FQNEAQ in the germline V gene. The CDR3 runs to 12 residues. The CDR3 nucleotides are TGTGCCAGCAGCTTAGTGAGGGAGACCCAGTACTTC. The encoded protein is CASSLVRETQYF.

The V gene is TRBV19, the J gene TRBJ1-5; D not certain. V shed 4 bases and J shed 0 bases, with 13 bases lying between them. The CDR3 extends over 16 amino acids. Germline assignment: CDR1 LNHDA and CDR2 SQIVND (reference sequence). The CDR3 sequence: CASSRYRESSNQPQHF. The DNA for the CDR3 is TGTGCCAGTAGTAGATACCGGGAATCTAGCAATCAGCCCCAGCATTTT.

Only a few counts were recorded for this clone. Written as DNA, the CDR3 is TGTGCCAGTAGTATGGCGGGGTACGAGCAGTACTTC. Protein sequence: CASSMAGYEQYF. V gene TRBV19 combines with J gene TRBJ2-7; D might be TRBD2 (6 bases). The CDR3 covers 12 residues. Germline V gene lookup returns CDR1 LNHDA and CDR2 SQIVND (reference sequence). V gave up 3 bases and J gave up 4 bases, with 7 bases separating them.

V gene TRBV30 combines with J gene TRBJ2-3; the D is unclear. Between the trimmed V and J ends, which lost 0 bases and 7 bases, there was a span of 11 bases. The CDR3 length is 13 residues. Germline V gene sequence: CDR1 GTSNPN, CDR2 SVGIG (reference sequence). The CDR3: CAWSVRTVNTQYF. The CDR3 DNA reads TGTGCCTGGAGTGTACGTACGGTAAATACGCAGTATTTT.

V and J are TRBV6-5 and TRBJ1-2; the match to TRBD1 covers 8 bases. The V gene end was trimmed by 0 bases and the J gene end by 4 bases; junction bases not matched to a gene: 4. The CDR3 spans 15 residues. From germline, CDR1 is MNHEY and CDR2 SVGAGI. CDR3 sequence: CASSYSAGGPYGYTF. The CDR3 DNA reads as TGTGCCAGCAGTTACTCGGCAGGGGGCCCCTATGGCTACACCTTC.

This clone was observed a handful of times. The rearrangement uses TRBV19 and TRBJ2-7; D is undetermined. This CDR3 comprises 11 residues. Germline V CDR1 and CDR2: LNHDA, SQIVND (reference sequence). V was trimmed by 5 bases and J by 4 bases, leaving 6 bases between them. DNA of the CDR3: TGTGCCAGTAGTTCGAAATACGAGCAGTACTTC. It encodes CASSSKYEQYF.

This clone was picked up a small number of times. The chain joins TRBV19 to TRBJ2-5, with D possibly being TRBD2 (6 bases). Germline assignment: CDR1 LNHDA and CDR2 SQIVND (reference sequence). V lost 4 bases and J lost 7, with 13 bases in between. The CDR3 consists of 13 residues. The CDR3 DNA follows: TGTGCCAGTAGTACCGGATTGGGGGGGACCCAGTACTTC. Protein sequence: CASSTGLGGTQYF.

This clone was seen only a few times. V gene TRBV9 combines with J gene TRBJ1-2, with 8 positions matching TRBD1. The CDR3 totals 15 residues. The ends lost 4 bases at V and 1 base at J; junction bases unmatched: 6. Germline V lookup: CDR1 SGDLS, CDR2 YYNGEE. As DNA, the CDR3 is TGTGCCAGCAGCTCGGGCAGGGGGCTTAACTATGGCTACACCTTC. It is translated as CASSSGRGLNYGYTF.

The chain employs TRBV6-5 and TRBJ1-2, with D unresolved. V lost 0 bases to trimming and J lost 8 bases, with 19 bases between them. Germline V gene sequence: CDR1 MNHEY, CDR2 SVGAGI. CDR3 size: 16 residues. DNA for the CDR3: TGTGCCAGCAGTTACTCGACGGGAATGCTCGGAACCGGCTACACCTTC. It yields the protein CASSYSTGMLGTGYTF.

The chain carries TRBV27 and TRBJ2-1, with 7 nucleotides matching TRBD1. V trimming: 6 bases; J trimming: 12 bases; junction bases outside the gene matches: 11. The CDR3 extends over 13 amino acids. Looked up from germline, CDR1 is MNHEY and CDR2 is SMNVEV (reference sequence). DNA of the CDR3: TGTGCCAGCAGCTGGGCCCAGACAGGGACGCAGTTCTTC. This encodes CASSWAQTGTQFF.

The rearrangement links TRBV9 to TRBJ1-1; no reliable D call. CDR3 size: 12 residues. Germline CDR1 is SGDLS and CDR2 is YYNGEE. With 7 bases removed from V and 0 bases from J, the gap between germline ends came to 7 bases. For the CDR3, the DNA is TGTGCCAGCGGCCACCTGAACACTGAAGCTTTCTTT. This codes for CASGHLNTEAFF.

The chain is built from TRBV9 and TRBJ2-1, with D unresolved. Trimming pared 0 bases from V and 4 bases from J, leaving 11 bases between. The CDR3 runs to 15 residues. Germline CDR1 is SGDLS and CDR2 is YYNGEE. CDR3 protein: CASSVGRYRYNEQFF. In nucleotides, the CDR3 is TGTGCCAGCAGCGTAGGCAGATATCGATACAATGAGCAGTTCTTC.

This clone was counted once. Compared with germline, one end of the junction differs, possibly owing to a read error. The chain employs TRBV30 and TRBJ2-7, with TRBD2 matching 13 bases. The CDR3 runs 14 residues. The germline CDR1 and CDR2 sequences are GTSNPN and SVGIG (reference sequence). The CDR3: CAWGPPGTSGTRGF. The CDR3 DNA reads as TGTGCCTGGGGGCCGCCCGGGACTAGCGGGACACGGGGTTTC.

This chain connects TRBV4-1 to TRBJ1-2; a weak D match, TRBD1 (6 bases). The germline gives CDR1 MGHRA, CDR2 YSYEKL. V was pared by 2 bases and J by 6 bases, with 10 bases between. The CDR3 has 13 residues. The CDR3 DNA follows: TGCGCCAGCAGCCAAAGGGGGGGGGATGGCTACACCTTC. Protein product: CASSQRGGDGYTF.

The chain combines TRBV7-9 with TRBJ1-4; D is unresolved. The CDR3 is made up of 14 amino acids. V lost 5 bases and J 4 bases, leaving 11 bases between the germline ends. Germline V lookup: CDR1 SEHNR, CDR2 FQNEAQ (reference sequence). The CDR3: CASSPSQNNEKLFF. Here the CDR3 DNA reads TGTGCCAGCAGCCCGAGCCAGAATAATGAAAAACTGTTTTTT.

The chain joins TRBV9 to TRBJ1-3, with unresolved D. The CDR3 is 15 amino acids. V was shortened by 0 bases and J by 4 bases, with 11 bases between the two germline ends. Germline CDR1 is SGDLS and CDR2 is YYNGEE. CDR3 DNA sequence: TGTGCCAGCAGCGTAGCTCCGGAATCCGGAAACACCATATATTTT. As protein: CASSVAPESGNTIYF.

CDR3 DNA sequence: TGTGCCAGCTCACCACGTCGGGATGGCGAAAAACTGTTTTTT. Its protein product is CASSPRRDGEKLFF. The rearrangement uses TRBV18 and TRBJ1-4, with no clear D. V was trimmed by 1 base and J by 8 bases, leaving 11 bases between them. Germline lookup yields CDR1 KGHSH and CDR2 LQKENI. The CDR3 extends over 14 amino acids.

This chain joins TRBV7-9 and TRBJ2-1; D is unresolved. This CDR3 has 17 amino acids. V lost 1 base to trimming and J lost 3 bases, with 16 bases between them. The germline CDR1 and CDR2 sequences are SEHNR and FQNEAQ (reference sequence). The CDR3 DNA is TGTGCCAGCAGCTTAGACACGGAACCGGAAGACTACAATGAGCAGTTCTTC. It is translated as CASSLDTEPEDYNEQFF.

This rearrangement joins TRBV5-6 to TRBJ1-1, with D unresolved. The CDR3 has 12 amino acids. V was trimmed by 1 base and J by 7 bases, leaving 8 bases between them. Per germline, CDR1 SGHDT and CDR2 YYEEEE. The CDR3 region is CASSLQVSEAFF. The CDR3 DNA reads as TGTGCCAGCAGCTTGCAGGTCAGTGAAGCTTTCTTT.

V usage is TRBV20-1 and J usage is TRBJ2-1, with TRBD2 matching 12 bases. Germline V lookup: CDR1 DFQATT, CDR2 SNEGSKA (reference sequence). V shed 3 bases, J shed 7 bases, and the junction held 4 bases outside the gene matches. This CDR3 has 14 residues. The CDR3 loop is CSASGLAGGNEQFF. In DNA, the CDR3 is TGCAGTGCTAGTGGGCTAGCGGGAGGGAATGAGCAGTTCTTC.

CDR3: CASSIGWQYEAFF. CDR3 in DNA: TGTGCCAGTAGTATAGGGTGGCAGTATGAAGCTTTCTTT. The V call is TRBV19, the J call TRBJ1-1; D gene ambiguous. The CDR3 runs 13 residues. The germline V gene has CDR1 LNHDA and CDR2 SQIVND (reference sequence). Trimming removed 1 base from V and 7 bases from J, with 10 bases in between.

This clone was seen only a few times. The rearrangement links TRBV4-1 to TRBJ1-2; 8 bases match TRBD1. The CDR3 totals 14 residues. The J segment lost 6 bases and the V segment lost 2 bases, leaving 5 bases of the junction unmatched. Germline CDR1 and CDR2: MGHRA and YSYEKL. The CDR3 loop is CASSQLSGGHGYTF. The CDR3 DNA follows: TGCGCCAGCAGCCAACTCTCAGGGGGCCATGGCTACACCTTC.

The rearrangement joins TRBV4-1 to TRBJ2-7; D gene ambiguous. Germline-derived CDR1 and CDR2 are MGHRA and YSYEKL. The CDR3 has 17 residues. The ends were cut back, 0 bases at V and 0 bases at J, with 15 bases in the middle. The DNA for the CDR3 is TGCGCCAGCAGCCAAGAACCTCTTAACAGAAACTCCTACGAGCAGTACTTC. It is translated as CASSQEPLNRNSYEQYF.

The chain is built from TRBV5-4 and TRBJ2-5; D unresolved. CDR3 length: 13 amino acids. With 0 bases removed from V and 3 bases from J, the gap between germline ends came to 6 bases. Per germline, CDR1 SGHNT and CDR2 YYREEE (reference sequence). For the CDR3, the DNA is TGTGCCAGCAGCTTGGACTTAGAAGAGACCCAGTACTTC. Amino acid sequence: CASSLDLEETQYF.

The genes are TRBV19 and TRBJ2-2; D gene uncertain. Germline V gives CDR1 LNHDA, CDR2 SQIVND (reference sequence). This CDR3 is 14 amino acids long. The V end lost 1 base, the J end lost 0 bases, and 3 bases lay between the germline ends. The CDR3 nucleotides read TGTGCCAGTAGTATAGTTCCGAACACCGGGGAGCTGTTTTTT. This encodes CASSIVPNTGELFF. The whole variable domain, filled in from reference TRBV19 and TRBJ2-2, reads DGGITQSPKYLFRKEGQNVTLSCEQNLNHDAMYWYRQDPGQGLRLIYYSQIVNDFQKGDIAEGYSVSREKKESFPLTVTSAQKNPTAFYLCASSIVPNTGELFFGEGSRLTVL.

The chain couples TRBV29-1 to TRBJ2-3; weak D call: TRBD2 (6 bases). Germline-derived CDR1 and CDR2 are SQVTM and ANQGSEA. V dropped 7 bases and J dropped 3 bases, with 17 bases sitting between them. The CDR3 has 14 residues. CDR3 in amino acids: CSAPVGGPTDTQYF. CDR3 bases: TGCAGCGCCCCTGTAGGAGGGCCGACAGATACGCAGTATTTT.

The J gene is TRBJ2-5, the V gene TRBV11-2; D perhaps matches TRBD2 (5 bases). Per germline, CDR1 SGHAT and CDR2 FQNNGV. V lost 4 bases to trimming and J lost 5 bases, with 8 bases between them. There are 12 residues in the CDR3. This CDR3 is CASSSRRETQYF. CDR3 DNA sequence: TGTGCCAGCAGCTCTAGGAGGGAGACCCAGTACTTC.

V is TRBV15 and J is TRBJ2-5; possibly TRBD2 for D (6 bases). The germline V and J ends were trimmed by 2 bases and 5 bases, with 18 bases remaining between them. The CDR3 runs 16 residues. Germline values: CDR1 LNHNV, CDR2 YYDKDF (reference sequence). This CDR3 is CATSRKRSGLGETQYF. The CDR3 DNA is TGTGCCACCAGCAGAAAAAGAAGCGGGCTCGGGGAGACCCAGTACTTC.